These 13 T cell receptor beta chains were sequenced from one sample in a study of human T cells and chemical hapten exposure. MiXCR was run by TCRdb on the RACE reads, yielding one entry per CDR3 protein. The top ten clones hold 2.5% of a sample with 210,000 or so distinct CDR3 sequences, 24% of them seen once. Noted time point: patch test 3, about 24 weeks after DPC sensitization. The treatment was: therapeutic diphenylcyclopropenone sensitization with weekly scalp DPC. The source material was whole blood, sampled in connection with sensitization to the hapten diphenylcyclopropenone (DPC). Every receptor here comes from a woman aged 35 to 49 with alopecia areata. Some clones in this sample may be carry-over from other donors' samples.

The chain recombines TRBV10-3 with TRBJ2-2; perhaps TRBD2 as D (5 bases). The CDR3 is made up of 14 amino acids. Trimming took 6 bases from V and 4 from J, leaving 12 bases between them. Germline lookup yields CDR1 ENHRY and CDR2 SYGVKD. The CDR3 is CAISAPRVTGELFF. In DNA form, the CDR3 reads TGTGCCATCAGCGCCCCGCGGGTCACCGGGGAGCTGTTTTTT.

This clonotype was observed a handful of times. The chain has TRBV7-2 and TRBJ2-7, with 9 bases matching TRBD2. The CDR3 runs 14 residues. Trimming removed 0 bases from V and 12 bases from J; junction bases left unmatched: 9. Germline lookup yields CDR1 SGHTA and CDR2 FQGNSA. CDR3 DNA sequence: TGTGCCAGCAGCTTAGCGCGAGCGGGAGGAAGTCGGTACTTC. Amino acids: CASSLARAGGSRYF.

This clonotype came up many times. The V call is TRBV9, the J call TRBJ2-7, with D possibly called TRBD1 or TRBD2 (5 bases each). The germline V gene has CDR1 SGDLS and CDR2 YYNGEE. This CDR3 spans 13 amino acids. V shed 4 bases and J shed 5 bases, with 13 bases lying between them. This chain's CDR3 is CASSLRGRDEQYF. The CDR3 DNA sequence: TGTGCCAGCAGCCTACGGGGCAGGGACGAGCAGTACTTC.

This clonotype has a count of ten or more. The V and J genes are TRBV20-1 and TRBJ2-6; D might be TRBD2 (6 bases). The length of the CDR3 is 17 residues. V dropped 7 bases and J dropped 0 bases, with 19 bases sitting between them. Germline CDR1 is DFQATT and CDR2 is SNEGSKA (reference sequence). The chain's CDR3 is CSVSAARGISGANVLTF. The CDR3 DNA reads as TGCAGTGTTTCAGCTGCCCGGGGGATCTCTGGGGCCAACGTCCTGACTTTC.

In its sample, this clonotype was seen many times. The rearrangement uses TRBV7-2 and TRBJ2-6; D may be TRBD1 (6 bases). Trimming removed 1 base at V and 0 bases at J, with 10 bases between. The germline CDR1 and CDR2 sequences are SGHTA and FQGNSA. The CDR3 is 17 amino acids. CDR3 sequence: CASSLVGTNSGANVLTF. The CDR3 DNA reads TGTGCCAGCAGCTTAGTTGGGACAAACTCTGGGGCCAACGTCCTGACTTTC.

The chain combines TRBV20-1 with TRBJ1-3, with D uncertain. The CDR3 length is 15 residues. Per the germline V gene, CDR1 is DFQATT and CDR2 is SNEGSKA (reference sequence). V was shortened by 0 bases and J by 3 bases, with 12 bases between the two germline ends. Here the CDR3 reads CSARDWWGGGNTIYF. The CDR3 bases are TGCAGTGCTAGAGATTGGTGGGGAGGTGGAAACACCATATATTTT.

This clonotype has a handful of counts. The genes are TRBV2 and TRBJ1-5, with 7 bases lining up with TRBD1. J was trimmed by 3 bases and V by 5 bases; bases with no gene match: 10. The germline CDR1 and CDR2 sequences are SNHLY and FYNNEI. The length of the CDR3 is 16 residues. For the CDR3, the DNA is TGTGCCAGCAGTTTACTGGGGACAGTGAACAATCAGCCCCAGCATTTT. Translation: CASSLLGTVNNQPQHF.

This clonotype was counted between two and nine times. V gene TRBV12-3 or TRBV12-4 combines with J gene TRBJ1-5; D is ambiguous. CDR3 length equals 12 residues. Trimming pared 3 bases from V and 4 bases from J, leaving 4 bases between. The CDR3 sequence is CASSLINQPQHF. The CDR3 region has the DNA TGTGCCAGCAGTTTGATAAATCAGCCCCAGCATTTT.

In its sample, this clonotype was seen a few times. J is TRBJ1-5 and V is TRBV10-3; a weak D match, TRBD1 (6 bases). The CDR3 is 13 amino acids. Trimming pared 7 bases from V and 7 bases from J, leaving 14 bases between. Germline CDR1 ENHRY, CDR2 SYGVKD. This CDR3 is CAIKRGMEQPQHF. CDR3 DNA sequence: TGTGCCATCAAAAGGGGGATGGAGCAGCCCCAGCATTTT.

CDR3 sequence: CASSPPGQANTDTQYF. DNA for the CDR3: TGTGCCAGCTCACCCCCCGGACAGGCCAACACAGATACGCAGTATTTT. The chain employs TRBV18 and TRBJ2-3; 7 nucleotides align to TRBD1. The CDR3 sequence is 16 residues long. V lost 3 bases to trimming and J lost 2 bases; unmatched junction nucleotides: 8. The germline V gene encodes CDR1 KGHSH and CDR2 LQKENI.

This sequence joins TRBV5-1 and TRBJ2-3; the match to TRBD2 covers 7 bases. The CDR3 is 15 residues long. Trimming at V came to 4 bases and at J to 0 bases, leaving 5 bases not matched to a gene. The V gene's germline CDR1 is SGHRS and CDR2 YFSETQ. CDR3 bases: TGCGCCAGCAGCCCGAGCGGGGTTAGCACAGATACGCAGTATTTT. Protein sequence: CASSPSGVSTDTQYF.

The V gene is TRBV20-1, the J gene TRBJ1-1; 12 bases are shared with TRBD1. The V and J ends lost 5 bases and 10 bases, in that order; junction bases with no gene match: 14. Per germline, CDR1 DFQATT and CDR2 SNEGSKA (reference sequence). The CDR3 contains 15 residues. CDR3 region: CSAREEGTGGSRAFF. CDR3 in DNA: TGCAGTGCTCGCGAGGAGGGGACAGGGGGCTCCAGAGCTTTCTTT.

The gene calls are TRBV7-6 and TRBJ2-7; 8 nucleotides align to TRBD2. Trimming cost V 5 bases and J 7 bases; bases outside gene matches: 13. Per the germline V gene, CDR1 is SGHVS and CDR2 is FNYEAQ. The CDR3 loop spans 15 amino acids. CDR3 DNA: TGTGCCAGCAGCGTCTTAGCGGGGTTCGGGGGGGAGCAGTACTTC. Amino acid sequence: CASSVLAGFGGEQYF.